This record concerns one T cell receptor beta chain sequence. Its antigen is currently unknown. The study drew all its donors from Caucasian adults living in Nashville, Tennessee. Only in-frame clones appear in the TCRdb table, and some are missing; sequencing was by immunoSEQ multiplex PCR. Of approximately 460,000 clones listed, approximately 80% are singletons. This entry comes from a study of shared clonotypes between healthy human individuals. Whole-study context: The cohort comprised a couple of women and a few men. Their ages spanned 18 to 49 years.

Study-level points and caveats: The researchers took only blood, and tissue repertoires probably look different.

The length of the CDR3 is 16 residues. Germline CDR1 reads LNHNV; CDR2 reads YYDKDF (reference sequence). Trimming left V 1 base short and J 6 bases short, with 15 bases between. The sequencing input was PBMCs. The receptor's source is a woman between 40 and 50 years old in good health. Some clones in this sample may be carry-over from other donors' samples. The chain links TRBV15 to TRBJ2-2, with D uncertain. As DNA, the CDR3 is TGTGCCACCAGCAGAGGGGCATTGGTGAGCTCCGGGGAGCTGTTTTTT. Its translation: CATSRGALVSSGELFF.